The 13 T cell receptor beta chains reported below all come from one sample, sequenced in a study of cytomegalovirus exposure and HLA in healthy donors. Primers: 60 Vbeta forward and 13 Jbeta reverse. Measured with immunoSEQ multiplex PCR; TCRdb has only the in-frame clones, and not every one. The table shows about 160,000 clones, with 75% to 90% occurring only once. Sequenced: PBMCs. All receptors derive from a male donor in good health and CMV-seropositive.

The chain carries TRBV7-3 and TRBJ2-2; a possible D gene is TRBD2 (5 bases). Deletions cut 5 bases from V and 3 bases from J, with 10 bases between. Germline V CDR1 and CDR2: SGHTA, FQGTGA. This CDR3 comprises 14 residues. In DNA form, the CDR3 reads TGTGCCAGCAGCCCGTCGCGGGACACCGGGGAGCTGTTTTTT. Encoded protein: CASSPSRDTGELFF.

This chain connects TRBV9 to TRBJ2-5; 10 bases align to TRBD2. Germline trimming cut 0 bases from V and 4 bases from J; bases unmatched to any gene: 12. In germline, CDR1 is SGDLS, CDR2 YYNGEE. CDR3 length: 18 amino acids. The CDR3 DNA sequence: TGTGCCAGCAGCGTAGCCCCTAGCGGGGGCCTCGGGGCAGAGACCCAGTACTTC. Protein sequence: CASSVAPSGGLGAETQYF. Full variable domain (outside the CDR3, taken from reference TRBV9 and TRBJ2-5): DSGVTQTPKHLITATGQRVTLRCSPRSGDLSVYWYQQSLDQGLQFLIQYYNGEERAKGNILERFSAQQFPDLHSELNLSSLELGDSALYFCASSVAPSGGLGAETQYFGPGTRLLVL.

The DNA of the CDR3 is TGTGCCAGCAGTCACAGTCTAGCCAAAAACATTCAGTACTTC. Amino acid sequence: CASSHSLAKNIQYF. This rearrangement joins TRBV27 to TRBJ2-4; D is undetermined. CDR1 and CDR2 from the germline V gene are MNHEY and SMNVEV (reference sequence). This CDR3 spans 14 amino acids. Trimming shortened V by 5 bases and J by 0 bases, and 8 bases separated the two germline ends.

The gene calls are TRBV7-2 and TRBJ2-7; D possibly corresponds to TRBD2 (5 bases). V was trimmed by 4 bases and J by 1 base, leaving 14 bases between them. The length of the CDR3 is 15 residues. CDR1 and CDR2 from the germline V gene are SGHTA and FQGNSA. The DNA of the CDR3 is TGTGCCAGCAGCTCTGTTCACCTAGCATCCTACGAGCAGTACTTC. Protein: CASSSVHLASYEQYF.

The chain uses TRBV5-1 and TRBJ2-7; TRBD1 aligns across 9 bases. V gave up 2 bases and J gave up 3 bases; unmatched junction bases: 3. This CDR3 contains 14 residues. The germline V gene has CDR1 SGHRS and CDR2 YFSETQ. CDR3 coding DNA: TGCGCCAGCAGCTTAGGGACAGGGAACTACGAGCAGTACTTC. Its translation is CASSLGTGNYEQYF.

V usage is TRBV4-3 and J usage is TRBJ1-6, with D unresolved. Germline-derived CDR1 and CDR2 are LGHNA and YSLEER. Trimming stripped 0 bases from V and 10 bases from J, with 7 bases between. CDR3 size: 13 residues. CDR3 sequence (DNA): TGCGCCAGCAGCCAAGATGGACTATCACCCCTCCACTTT. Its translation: CASSQDGLSPLHF.

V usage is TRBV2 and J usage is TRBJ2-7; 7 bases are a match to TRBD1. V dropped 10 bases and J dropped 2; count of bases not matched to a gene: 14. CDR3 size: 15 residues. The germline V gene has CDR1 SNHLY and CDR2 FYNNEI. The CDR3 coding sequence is TGTGCCACCAGGGTAAGACAGGGAAGCGCCTACGAGCAGTACTTC. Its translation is CATRVRQGSAYEQYF.

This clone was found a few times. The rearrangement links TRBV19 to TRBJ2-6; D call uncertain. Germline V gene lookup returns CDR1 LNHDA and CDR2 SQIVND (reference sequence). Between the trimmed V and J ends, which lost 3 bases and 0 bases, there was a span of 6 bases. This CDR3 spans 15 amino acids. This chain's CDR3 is CASSIWASGANVLTF. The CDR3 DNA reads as TGTGCCAGTAGTATCTGGGCCTCTGGGGCCAACGTCCTGACTTTC.

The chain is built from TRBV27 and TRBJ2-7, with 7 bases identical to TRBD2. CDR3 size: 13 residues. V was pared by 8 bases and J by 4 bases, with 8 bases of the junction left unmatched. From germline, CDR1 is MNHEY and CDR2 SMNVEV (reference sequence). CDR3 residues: CASWAAGWYEQYF. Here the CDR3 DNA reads TGTGCCAGCTGGGCAGCGGGATGGTACGAGCAGTACTTC.

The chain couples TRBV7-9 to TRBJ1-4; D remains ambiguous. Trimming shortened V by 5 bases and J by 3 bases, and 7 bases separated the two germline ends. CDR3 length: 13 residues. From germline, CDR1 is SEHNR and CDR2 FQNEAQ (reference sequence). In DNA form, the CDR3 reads TGTGCCAGCAGCCCCGTCCCTAATGAAAAACTGTTTTTT. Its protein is CASSPVPNEKLFF.

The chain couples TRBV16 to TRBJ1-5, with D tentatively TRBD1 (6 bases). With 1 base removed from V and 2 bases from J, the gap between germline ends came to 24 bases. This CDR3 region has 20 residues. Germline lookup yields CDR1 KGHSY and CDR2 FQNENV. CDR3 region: CASSQYETGAWRGGNQPQHF. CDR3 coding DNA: TGTGCCAGCAGCCAATACGAGACAGGCGCCTGGCGTGGGGGCAATCAGCCCCAGCATTTT.

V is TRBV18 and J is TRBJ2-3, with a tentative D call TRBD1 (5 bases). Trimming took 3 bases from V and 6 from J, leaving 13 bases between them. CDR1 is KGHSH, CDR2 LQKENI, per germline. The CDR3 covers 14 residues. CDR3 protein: CASSPSSRQDTQYF. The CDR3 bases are TGTGCCAGCTCACCTTCAAGTCGACAGGATACGCAGTATTTT.

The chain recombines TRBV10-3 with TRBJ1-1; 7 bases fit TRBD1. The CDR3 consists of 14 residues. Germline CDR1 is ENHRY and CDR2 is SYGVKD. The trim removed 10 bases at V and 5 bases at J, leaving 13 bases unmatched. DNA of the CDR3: TGTGCCACAGGGACCAGGGGGGTAAGGACTGAAGCTTTCTTT. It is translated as CATGTRGVRTEAFF.